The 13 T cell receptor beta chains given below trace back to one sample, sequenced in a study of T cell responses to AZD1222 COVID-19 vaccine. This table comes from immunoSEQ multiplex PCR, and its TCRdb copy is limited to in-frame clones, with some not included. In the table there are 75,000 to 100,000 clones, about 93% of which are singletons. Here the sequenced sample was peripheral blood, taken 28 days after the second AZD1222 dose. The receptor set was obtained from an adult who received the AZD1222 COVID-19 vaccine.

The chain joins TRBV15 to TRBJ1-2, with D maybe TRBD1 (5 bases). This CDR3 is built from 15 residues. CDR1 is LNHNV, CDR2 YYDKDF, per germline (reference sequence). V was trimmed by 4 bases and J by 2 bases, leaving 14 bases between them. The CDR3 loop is CATSKMSGNNYGYTF. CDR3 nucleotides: TGTGCCACCAGCAAGATGTCAGGGAACAACTATGGCTACACCTTC. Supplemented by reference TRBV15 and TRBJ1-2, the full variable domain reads DAMVIQNPRYQVTQFGKPVTLSCSQTLNHNVMYWYQQKSSQAPKLLFHYYDKDFNNEADTPDNFQSRRPNTSFCFLDIRSPGLGDTAMYLCATSKMSGNNYGYTFGSGTRLTVV.

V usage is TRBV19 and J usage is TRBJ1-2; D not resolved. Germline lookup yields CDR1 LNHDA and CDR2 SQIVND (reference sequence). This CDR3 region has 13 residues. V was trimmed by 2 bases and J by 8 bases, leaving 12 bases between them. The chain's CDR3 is CASSIMTGYGYTF. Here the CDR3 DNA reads TGTGCCAGTAGTATAATGACGGGGTACGGCTACACCTTC. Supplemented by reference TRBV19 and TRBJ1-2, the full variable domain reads DGGITQSPKYLFRKEGQNVTLSCEQNLNHDAMYWYRQDPGQGLRLIYYSQIVNDFQKGDIAEGYSVSREKKESFPLTVTSAQKNPTAFYLCASSIMTGYGYTFGSGTRLTVV.

This chain's CDR3 is CASSEALGPSPLHF. CDR3 nucleotides: TGTGCCAGCAGTGAAGCTCTTGGTCCCTCACCCCTCCACTTT. This chain uses TRBV6-1 with TRBJ1-6, with D hard to call. Germline CDR1 MNHNS, CDR2 SASEGT. Trimming shortened V by 0 bases and J by 10 bases, and 10 bases separated the two germline ends. The CDR3 covers 14 residues.

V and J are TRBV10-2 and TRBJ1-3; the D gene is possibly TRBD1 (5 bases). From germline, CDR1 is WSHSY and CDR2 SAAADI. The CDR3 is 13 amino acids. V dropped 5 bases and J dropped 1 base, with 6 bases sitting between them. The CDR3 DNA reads TGCGCCAGCAGTCAGGGATCTGGAAACACCATATATTTT. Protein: CASSQGSGNTIYF.

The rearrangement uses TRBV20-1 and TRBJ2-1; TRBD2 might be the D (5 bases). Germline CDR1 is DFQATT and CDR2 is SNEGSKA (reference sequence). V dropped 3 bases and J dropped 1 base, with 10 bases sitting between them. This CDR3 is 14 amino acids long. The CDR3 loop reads CSASRTVSYNEQFF. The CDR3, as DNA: TGCAGTGCTAGTAGGACTGTATCCTACAATGAGCAGTTCTTC.

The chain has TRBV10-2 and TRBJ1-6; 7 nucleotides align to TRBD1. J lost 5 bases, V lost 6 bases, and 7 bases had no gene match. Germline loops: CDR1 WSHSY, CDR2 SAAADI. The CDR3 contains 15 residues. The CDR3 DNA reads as TGCGCCAGCAGGGGGGAGGGGGCGCATAATTCACCCCTCCACTTT. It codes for CASRGEGAHNSPLHF.

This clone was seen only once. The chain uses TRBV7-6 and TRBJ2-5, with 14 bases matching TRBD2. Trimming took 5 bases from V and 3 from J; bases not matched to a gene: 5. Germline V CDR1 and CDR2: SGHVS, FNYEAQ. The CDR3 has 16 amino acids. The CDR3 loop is CASSLATSGGEETQYF. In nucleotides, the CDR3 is TGTGCCAGCAGCCTTGCGACTAGCGGGGGGGAAGAGACCCAGTACTTC.

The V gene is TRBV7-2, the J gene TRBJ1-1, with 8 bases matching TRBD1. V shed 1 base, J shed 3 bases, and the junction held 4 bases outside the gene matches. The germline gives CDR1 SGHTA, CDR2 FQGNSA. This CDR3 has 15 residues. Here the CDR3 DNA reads TGTGCCAGCAGCTTAGTCCAGGGGGCGGACACTGAAGCTTTCTTT. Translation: CASSLVQGADTEAFF.

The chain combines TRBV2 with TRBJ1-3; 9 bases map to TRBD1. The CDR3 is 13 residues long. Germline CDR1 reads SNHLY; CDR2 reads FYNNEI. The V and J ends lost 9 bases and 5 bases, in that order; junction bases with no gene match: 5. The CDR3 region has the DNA TGTGCCAGTCCCGGACAGGGGCGAAACACCATATATTTT. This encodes CASPGQGRNTIYF.

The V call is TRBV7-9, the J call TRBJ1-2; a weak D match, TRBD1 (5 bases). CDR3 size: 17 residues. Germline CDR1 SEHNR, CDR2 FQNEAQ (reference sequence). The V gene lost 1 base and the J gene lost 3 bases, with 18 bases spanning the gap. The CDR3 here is CASSLGVGARQDYGYTF. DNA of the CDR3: TGTGCCAGCAGCTTAGGGGTTGGGGCACGCCAAGACTATGGCTACACCTTC.

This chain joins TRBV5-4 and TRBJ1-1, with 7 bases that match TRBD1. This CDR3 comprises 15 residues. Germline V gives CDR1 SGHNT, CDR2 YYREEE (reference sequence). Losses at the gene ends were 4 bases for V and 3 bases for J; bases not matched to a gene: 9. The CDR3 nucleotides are TGTGCCAGCAGCCACAGACAGGGAGGGTACACTGAAGCTTTCTTT. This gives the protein CASSHRQGGYTEAFF.

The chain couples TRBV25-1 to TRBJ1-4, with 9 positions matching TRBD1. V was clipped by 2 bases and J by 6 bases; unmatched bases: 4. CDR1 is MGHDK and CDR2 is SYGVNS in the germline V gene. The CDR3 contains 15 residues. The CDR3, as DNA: TGTGCCAGCAGTGAACCGGGACAGGGACATGAAAAACTGTTTTTT. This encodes CASSEPGQGHEKLFF.

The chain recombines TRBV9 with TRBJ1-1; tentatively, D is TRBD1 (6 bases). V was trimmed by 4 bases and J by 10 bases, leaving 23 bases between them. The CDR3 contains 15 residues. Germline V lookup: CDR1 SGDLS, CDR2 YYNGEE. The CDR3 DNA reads TGTGCCAGCAGCCCTGCCGACAGGACAAACGCAGGAGCTTTCTTT. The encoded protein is CASSPADRTNAGAFF. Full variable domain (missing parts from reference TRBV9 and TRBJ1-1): DSGVTQTPKHLITATGQRVTLRCSPRSGDLSVYWYQQSLDQGLQFLIQYYNGEERAKGNILERFSAQQFPDLHSELNLSSLELGDSALYFCASSPADRTNAGAFFGQGTRLTVV.